Listed here are 24 T cell receptor beta chains from one sample, sequenced in a study of blood T cell repertoires in COVID-19. The assay was immunoSEQ multiplex PCR, and TCRdb's table has in-frame clones only and misses some. The sample lists about 400,000 clones, 70% to 90% occurring once. The sample was PBMCs or T cells enriched from blood (not recorded which). The source is a woman aged 18-29 years with acute COVID-19.

The chain uses TRBV15 and TRBJ1-2; tentative D call: TRBD1 (6 bases). This CDR3 contains 15 residues. Trimming removed 1 base from V and 2 bases from J, with 11 bases in between. The germline V gene has CDR1 LNHNV and CDR2 YYDKDF (reference sequence). DNA of the CDR3: TGTGCCACCAGCAGAGGAGACAGGAAAAACTATGGCTACACCTTC. This sequence encodes CATSRGDRKNYGYTF.

The chain recombines TRBV7-2 with TRBJ2-5, with 8 bases fitting TRBD2. The germline V gene has CDR1 SGHTA and CDR2 FQGNSA. Germline trimming cut 3 bases from V and 13 bases from J; bases unmatched to any gene: 16. The CDR3 has 15 residues. The DNA for the CDR3 is TGTGCCAGCAGCTTCTCTGCCGGACTAGCCGCCGCATCGTACTTC. Its protein product is CASSFSAGLAAASYF. Using reference TRBV7-2 and TRBJ2-5 for the parts outside the CDR3, the full variable domain is GAGVSQSPSNKVTEKGKDVELRCDPISGHTALYWYRQSLGQGLEFLIYFQGNSAPDKSGLPSDRFSAERTGGSVSTLTIQRTQQEDSAVYLCASSFSAGLAAASYFGPGTRLLVL.

A few counts support this clone. Different DNA sequences within this sample yield the same CDR3. This chain connects TRBV7-3 to TRBJ1-1, with D possibly being TRBD1 (5 bases). Germline V gene data show CDR1 as SGHTA and CDR2 as FQGTGA. The CDR3 runs 14 residues. V was cut by 5 bases and J by 2 bases, with 12 bases left in between. The CDR3 DNA is TGTGCCAGCAGCCTTACCGACAGAAACACTGAAGCTTTCTTT. It specifies CASSLTDRNTEAFF.

This chain joins TRBV4-1 and TRBJ1-1; a weak D match, TRBD1 (6 bases). The CDR3 sequence is 14 residues long. The V end was cut by 4 bases, the J end by 4 bases, with 13 bases between. CDR1 MGHRA and CDR2 YSYEKL come from the germline V gene. CDR3 residues: CASSPTGTPTEAFF. The CDR3 DNA is TGCGCCAGCAGCCCGACCGGGACACCCACTGAAGCTTTCTTT.

The rearrangement joins TRBV6-4 to TRBJ1-6; D unclear. From germline, CDR1 is MRHNA and CDR2 SNTAGT. V was trimmed by 8 bases and J by 0 bases, leaving 14 bases between them. CDR3 length: 16 residues. This chain's CDR3 is CASLGLLGSYNSPLHF. The CDR3 DNA reads TGTGCCAGCCTTGGTTTACTCGGCTCCTATAATTCACCCCTCCACTTT.

The V and J genes are TRBV5-4 and TRBJ1-1; TRBD1 is a possible D gene (6 bases). V shed 4 bases and J shed 5 bases, with 30 bases lying between them. Germline V gives CDR1 SGHNT, CDR2 YYREEE (reference sequence). This CDR3 is 19 amino acids long. The CDR3 here is CASSRLLTGQSLRRTEAFF. As DNA, the CDR3 is TGTGCCAGCAGCCGCTTACTTACAGGGCAATCGTTGCGGAGGACTGAAGCTTTCTTT.

The V and J genes are TRBV20-1 and TRBJ1-1; possible D gene TRBD1, 5 bases. Germline V lookup: CDR1 DFQATT, CDR2 SNEGSKA (reference sequence). This CDR3 region has 14 residues. The V gene lost 3 bases and the J gene lost 1 base, with 12 bases spanning the gap. CDR3 DNA sequence: TGCAGTGCTAGTCGTGGACACCCGAACACTGAAGCTTTCTTT. It translates to CSASRGHPNTEAFF.

The chain recombines TRBV11-2 with TRBJ1-6; TRBD1 aligns across 7 bases. Germline assignment: CDR1 SGHAT and CDR2 FQNNGV. The CDR3 extends over 15 amino acids. With V trimmed by 3 bases and J by 5 bases, 4 bases remained unmatched. CDR3 sequence (DNA): TGTGCCAGCAGCTTCTCCGGGACAGATAATTCACCCCTCCACTTT. It translates to CASSFSGTDNSPLHF.

The rearrangement uses TRBV27 and TRBJ1-1; no reliable D call. The CDR3 totals 14 residues. Germline V lookup: CDR1 MNHEY, CDR2 SMNVEV (reference sequence). Trimming cost V 2 bases and J 7 bases, with 14 bases left between them. CDR3 amino acids: CASSLNSVALEAFF. The CDR3 DNA reads TGTGCCAGCAGTTTAAATAGTGTAGCTCTTGAAGCTTTCTTT.

The genes are TRBV4-1 and TRBJ1-5; D not resolved. Germline CDR1 MGHRA, CDR2 YSYEKL. This CDR3 region has 15 residues. The V gene lost 4 bases and the J gene lost 0 bases, with 10 bases spanning the gap. The CDR3 DNA reads as TGCGCCAGCAGCCCGGGTAAGATTAGCAATCAGCCCCAGCATTTT. It yields the protein CASSPGKISNQPQHF.

This rearrangement joins TRBV3-1 (or the pseudogene TRBV3-2) to TRBJ1-1; D perhaps matches TRBD1 (5 bases). The CDR3 totals 15 residues. Trimming removed 0 bases from V and 1 base from J, with 9 bases in between. The germline V gene has CDR1 LGHDT and CDR2 YNNKEL (reference sequence). The CDR3 here is CASSQEWGGNTEAFF. The CDR3 region has the DNA TGTGCCAGCAGCCAAGAGTGGGGGGGGAACACTGAAGCTTTCTTT.

The rearrangement joins TRBV27 to TRBJ2-7; possibly TRBD2 for D (6 bases). Germline lookup yields CDR1 MNHEY and CDR2 SMNVEV (reference sequence). This CDR3 region has 14 residues. Trimming took 3 bases from V and 3 from J, leaving 12 bases between them. CDR3 region: CASSFGGNGYEQYF. The DNA for the CDR3 is TGTGCCAGCAGTTTCGGGGGAAATGGCTACGAGCAGTACTTC.

The chain joins TRBV7-8 to TRBJ1-5; D is undetermined. Trimming removed 4 bases at V and 2 bases at J, with 15 bases between. This CDR3 comprises 16 residues. Germline CDR1 is SGHVS and CDR2 is FQNEAQ. The CDR3, as DNA: TGTGCCAGCAGCTCCGACACACGTTTCGGCAATCAGCCCCAGCATTTT. Amino acids: CASSSDTRFGNQPQHF.

The rearrangement joins TRBV15 to TRBJ1-5; D is ambiguous. Trimming cost V 3 bases and J 4 bases, with 7 bases left between them. Germline CDR1 is LNHNV and CDR2 is YYDKDF (reference sequence). CDR3 length equals 13 residues. CDR3 region: CATSSLLNQPQHF. The CDR3, as DNA: TGTGCCACCAGCAGCCTCTTGAATCAGCCCCAGCATTTT.

CDR3 in amino acids: CASSSGTAAYEQYF. CDR3 DNA: TGCGCCAGCAGCTCCGGGACAGCAGCCTACGAGCAGTACTTC. The J gene is TRBJ2-7, the V gene TRBV5-1, with 7 nucleotides matching TRBD1. Germline V CDR1 and CDR2: SGHRS, YFSETQ. There are 14 residues in the CDR3. The junction had 5 bases not matched to a gene; V was cut back by 3 bases and J by 2 bases. The whole variable domain, filled in from reference TRBV5-1 and TRBJ2-7, reads KAGVTQTPRYLIKTRGQQVTLSCSPISGHRSVSWYQQTPGQGLQFLFEYFSETQRNKGNFPGRFSGRQFSNSRSEMNVSTLELGDSALYLCASSSGTAAYEQYFGPGTRLTVT.

The chain uses TRBV19 and TRBJ1-5; 9 bases line up with TRBD1. This CDR3 is 13 amino acids long. Trimming cost V 5 bases and J 5 bases; bases outside gene matches: 1. From germline, CDR1 is LNHDA and CDR2 SQIVND (reference sequence). The CDR3 region is CASSWDRDQPQHF. CDR3 sequence (DNA): TGTGCCAGTAGTTGGGACAGGGATCAGCCCCAGCATTTT.

The V call is TRBV10-3, the J call TRBJ2-1; D might be TRBD1 (6 bases). Trimming took off 8 bases at V and 6 bases at J, with 14 bases between the two ends. The V gene's germline CDR1 is ENHRY and CDR2 SYGVKD. The CDR3 totals 13 residues. As DNA, the CDR3 is TGTGCCATCGGATCGGGACACACCAATGAGCAGTTCTTC. Its protein product is CAIGSGHTNEQFF.

The chain couples TRBV12-3 or TRBV12-4 to TRBJ2-5, with D hard to call. This CDR3 is 12 amino acids long. Trimming cost V 6 bases and J 5 bases, with 10 bases left between them. The chain's CDR3 is CASSRLRETQYF. CDR3 nucleotide sequence: TGTGCCAGCAGCCGCCTGAGGGAGACCCAGTACTTC.

This chain joins TRBV12-5 and TRBJ1-3; D unresolved. Germline V gene lookup returns CDR1 LGHNT and CDR2 FRNRAP. CDR3 length equals 16 residues. The germline V and J ends were trimmed by 4 bases and 4 bases, with 17 bases remaining between them. The CDR3 DNA sequence: TGTGCTAGTGGTTACCCGGTGGGTCTGCGGGGAAACACCATATATTTT. Its translation is CASGYPVGLRGNTIYF.

The V call is TRBV18, the J call TRBJ2-3; D is unclear. Germline V gene data show CDR1 as KGHSH and CDR2 as LQKENI. The CDR3 runs to 13 residues. V was pared by 2 bases and J by 2 bases, with 5 bases between. This chain's CDR3 is CASSPTYTDTQYF. The CDR3 DNA is TGTGCCAGCTCACCAACCTACACAGATACGCAGTATTTT.

V gene TRBV23-1 combines with J gene TRBJ1-3; the D is unclear. TRBV23-1 is an ORF; its function is uncertain. The ends were cut back, 0 bases at V and 4 bases at J, with 7 bases in the middle. The CDR3 loop spans 14 amino acids. CDR3 protein: CASSQSARGNTIYF. DNA of the CDR3: TGCGCCAGCAGTCAATCGGCCAGGGGAAACACCATATATTTT.

Remarks on this clone: Other DNA sequences in the sample encode the same CDR3. The chain is built from TRBV7-2 and TRBJ1-5; D is unresolved. In germline, CDR1 is SGHTA, CDR2 FQGNSA. Between the trimmed V and J ends, which lost 2 bases and 2 bases, there was a span of 7 bases. This CDR3 is built from 14 residues. CDR3 in DNA: TGTGCCAGCAGCTTAAAGCAGGGCAATCAGCCCCAGCATTTT. It specifies CASSLKQGNQPQHF.

The sample holds one count of this clone. Other DNA sequences of this sample code for an identical CDR3. The chain combines TRBV18 with TRBJ2-5, with 7 positions matching TRBD1. Trimming cost V 3 bases and J 3 bases; bases outside gene matches: 1. Per germline, CDR1 KGHSH and CDR2 LQKENI. The CDR3 runs 13 residues. CDR3 sequence reads: CASSPGQEETQYF. The CDR3 DNA is TGTGCCAGCTCACCCGGACAGGAAGAGACCCAGTACTTC.

The genes are TRBV10-2 and TRBJ2-7; 7 positions match TRBD1. Trimming cost V 5 bases and J 4 bases; bases outside gene matches: 2. The length of the CDR3 is 12 residues. CDR1 and CDR2 (germline): WSHSY, SAAADI. CDR3 DNA sequence: TGCGCCAGCAGTATGGGACAGTACGAGCAGTACTTC. The encoded protein is CASSMGQYEQYF.